The text below deals with one T cell receptor (beta chain). Antigen specificity is unknown. The data belong to a study of Ad26.COV2.S vaccination and SARS-CoV-2 variants. As for the study in general: Participants got Ad26.COV2.S intramuscularly, once or twice 56 days apart.

V gave up 3 bases and J gave up 6 bases, with 20 bases separating them. The CDR3 totals 15 residues. Germline V gene data show CDR1 as GTSNPN and CDR2 as SVGIG (reference sequence). The treatment denotes: 15 to 20 received Ad26.COV2.S at low or high dose, single or two shots; about 5 received placebo; per-sample allocation not given. The investigators took samples on day 63 after the first vaccine or placebo injection. Study observations and caveats: There was reportedly substantial breadth in spike-specific CD8+ and CD4+ T cell responses after vaccination.

Data came from immunoSEQ multiplex PCR; TCRdb stores just in-frame clones and leaves some out. The sample consists of fewer than 400,000 clones, 90% of them appearing once. The origin of this receptor is a person aged 18-60 years who received the Ad26.COV2.S COVID-19 vaccine or a placebo. V gene TRBV30 combines with J gene TRBJ1-1, with D perhaps matching TRBD1 (5 bases). This specimen consisted of peripheral blood, obtained in a trial of Ad26.COV2.S vaccine versus placebo. The CDR3 sequence is CAWRTPGRGEPEAFF. The CDR3 region has the DNA TGTGCCTGGAGGACTCCAGGGAGAGGGGAGCCTGAAGCTTTCTTT. Full variable domain (rest looked up from reference TRBV30 and TRBJ1-1): SQTIHQWPATLVQPVGSPLSLECTVEGTSNPNLYWYRQAAGRGLQLLFYSVGIGQISSEVPQNLSASRPQDRQFILSSKKLLLSDSGFYLCAWRTPGRGEPEAFFGQGTRLTVV.